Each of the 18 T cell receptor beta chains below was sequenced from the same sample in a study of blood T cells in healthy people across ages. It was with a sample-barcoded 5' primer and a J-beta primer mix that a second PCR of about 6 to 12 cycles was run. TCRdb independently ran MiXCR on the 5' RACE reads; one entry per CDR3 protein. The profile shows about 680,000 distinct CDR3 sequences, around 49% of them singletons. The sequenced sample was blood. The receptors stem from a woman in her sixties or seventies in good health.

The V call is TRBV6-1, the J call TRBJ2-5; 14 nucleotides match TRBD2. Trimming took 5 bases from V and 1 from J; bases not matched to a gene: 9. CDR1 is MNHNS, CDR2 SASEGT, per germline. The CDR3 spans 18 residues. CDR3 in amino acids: CASSPTSGGAYVQETQYF. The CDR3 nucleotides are TGTGCCAGCAGTCCGACTAGCGGGGGGGCCTATGTCCAAGAGACCCAGTACTTC.

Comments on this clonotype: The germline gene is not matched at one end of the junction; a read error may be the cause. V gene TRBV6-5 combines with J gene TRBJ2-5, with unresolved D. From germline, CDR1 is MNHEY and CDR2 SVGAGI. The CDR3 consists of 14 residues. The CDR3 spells CASSDSDQEETQYF. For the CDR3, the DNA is TGTGCCAGCAGTGACTCCGACCAAGAGGAGACCCAGTACTTC.

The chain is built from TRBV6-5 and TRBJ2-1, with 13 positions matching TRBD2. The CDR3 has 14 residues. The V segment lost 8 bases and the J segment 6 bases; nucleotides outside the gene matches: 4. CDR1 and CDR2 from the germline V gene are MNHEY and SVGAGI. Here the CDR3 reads CASARTSGSNEQFF. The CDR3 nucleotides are TGTGCCAGCGCCCGGACTAGCGGGAGCAATGAGCAGTTCTTC.

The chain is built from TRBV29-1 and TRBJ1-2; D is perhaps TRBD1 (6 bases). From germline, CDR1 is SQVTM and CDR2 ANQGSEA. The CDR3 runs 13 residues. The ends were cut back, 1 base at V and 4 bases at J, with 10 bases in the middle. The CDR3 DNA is TGCAGCGTTGAAGGGGGGGCCCTCTATGGCTACACCTTC. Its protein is CSVEGGALYGYTF. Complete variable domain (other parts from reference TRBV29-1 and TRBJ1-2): SAVISQKPSRDICQRGTSLTIQCQVDSQVTMMFWYRQQPGQSLTLIATANQGSEATYESGFVIDKFPISRPNLTFSTLTVSNMSPEDSSIYLCSVEGGALYGYTFGSGTRLTVV.

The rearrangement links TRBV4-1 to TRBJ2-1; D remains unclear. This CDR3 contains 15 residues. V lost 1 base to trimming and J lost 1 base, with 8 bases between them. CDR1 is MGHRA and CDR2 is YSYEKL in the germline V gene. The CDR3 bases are TGCGCCAGCAGCCAAGGCTGGGGTTCCTACAATGAGCAGTTCTTC. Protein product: CASSQGWGSYNEQFF.

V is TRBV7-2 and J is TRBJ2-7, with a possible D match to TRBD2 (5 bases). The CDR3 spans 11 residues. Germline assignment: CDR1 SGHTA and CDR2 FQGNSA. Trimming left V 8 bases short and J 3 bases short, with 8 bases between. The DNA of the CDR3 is TGTGCCAGCCGGGAAGTCTACGAGCAGTACTTC. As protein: CASREVYEQYF.

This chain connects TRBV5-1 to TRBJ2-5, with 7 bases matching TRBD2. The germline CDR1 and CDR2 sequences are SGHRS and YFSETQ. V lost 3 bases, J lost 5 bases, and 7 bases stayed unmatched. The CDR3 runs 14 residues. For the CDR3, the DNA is TGCGCCAGCAGCTCCGAGGGGCGGGAGGAGACCCAGTACTTC. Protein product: CASSSEGREETQYF.

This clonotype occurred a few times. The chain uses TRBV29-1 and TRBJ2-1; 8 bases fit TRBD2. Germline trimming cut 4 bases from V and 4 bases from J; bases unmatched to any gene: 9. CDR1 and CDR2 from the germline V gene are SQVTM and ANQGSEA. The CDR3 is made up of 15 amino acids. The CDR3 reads CSVGGGRNLYNEQFF. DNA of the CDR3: TGCAGCGTTGGAGGCGGGAGGAATCTATACAATGAGCAGTTCTTC.

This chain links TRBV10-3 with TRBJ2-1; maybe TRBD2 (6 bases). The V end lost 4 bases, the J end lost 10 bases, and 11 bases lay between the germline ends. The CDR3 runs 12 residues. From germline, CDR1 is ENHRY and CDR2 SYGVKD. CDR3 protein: CAISGGVWEQFF. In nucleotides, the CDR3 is TGTGCCATCAGTGGGGGGGTATGGGAGCAGTTCTTC.

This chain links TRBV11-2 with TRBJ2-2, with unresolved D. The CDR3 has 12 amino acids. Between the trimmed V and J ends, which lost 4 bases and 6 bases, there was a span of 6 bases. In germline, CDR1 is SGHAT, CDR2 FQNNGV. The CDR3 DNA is TGTGCCAGCAGCTACTACCCCGGGGAGCTGTTTTTT. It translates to CASSYYPGELFF.

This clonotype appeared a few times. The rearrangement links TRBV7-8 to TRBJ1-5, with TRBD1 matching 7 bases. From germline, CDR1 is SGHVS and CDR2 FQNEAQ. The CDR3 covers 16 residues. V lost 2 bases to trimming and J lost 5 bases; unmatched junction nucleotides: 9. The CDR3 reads CASSLRQGNKHQPQHF. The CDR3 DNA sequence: TGTGCCAGCAGCTTAAGACAGGGAAATAAACATCAGCCCCAGCATTTT.

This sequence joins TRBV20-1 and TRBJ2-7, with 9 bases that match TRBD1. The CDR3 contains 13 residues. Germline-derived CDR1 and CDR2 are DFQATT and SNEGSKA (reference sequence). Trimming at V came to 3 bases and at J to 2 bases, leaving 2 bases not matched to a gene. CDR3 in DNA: TGCAGTGCTAGGCGGGACAGGGCCTACGAGCAGTACTTC. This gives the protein CSARRDRAYEQYF.

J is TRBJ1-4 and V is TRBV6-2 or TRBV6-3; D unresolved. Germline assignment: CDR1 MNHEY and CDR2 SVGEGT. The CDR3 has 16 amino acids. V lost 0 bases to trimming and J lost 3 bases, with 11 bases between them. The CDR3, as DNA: TGTGCCAGCAGTTACTCGTCCGCTGCAGCTAATGAAAAACTGTTTTTT. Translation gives CASSYSSAAANEKLFF.

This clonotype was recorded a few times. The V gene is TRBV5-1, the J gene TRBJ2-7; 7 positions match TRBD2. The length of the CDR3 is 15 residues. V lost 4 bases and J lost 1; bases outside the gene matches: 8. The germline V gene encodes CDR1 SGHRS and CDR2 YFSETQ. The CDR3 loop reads CASSLGGFLSYEQYF. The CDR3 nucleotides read TGCGCCAGCAGCCTGGGAGGGTTCCTATCCTACGAGCAGTACTTC. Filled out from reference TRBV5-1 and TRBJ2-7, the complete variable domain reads KAGVTQTPRYLIKTRGQQVTLSCSPISGHRSVSWYQQTPGQGLQFLFEYFSETQRNKGNFPGRFSGRQFSNSRSEMNVSTLELGDSALYLCASSLGGFLSYEQYFGPGTRLTVT.

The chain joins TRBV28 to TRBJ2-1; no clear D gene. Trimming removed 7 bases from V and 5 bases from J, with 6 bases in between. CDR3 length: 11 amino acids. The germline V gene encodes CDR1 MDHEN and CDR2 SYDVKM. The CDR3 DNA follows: TGTGCCAGCAAAATACACAATGAGCAGTTCTTC. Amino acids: CASKIHNEQFF.

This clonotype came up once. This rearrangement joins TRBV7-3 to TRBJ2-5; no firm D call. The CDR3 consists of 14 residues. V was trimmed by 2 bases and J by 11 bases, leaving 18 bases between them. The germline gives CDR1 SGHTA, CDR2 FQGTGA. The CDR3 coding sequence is TGTGCCAGCAGCTTAGCCTATGGCGACAATGAGCAGTACTTC. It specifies CASSLAYGDNEQYF. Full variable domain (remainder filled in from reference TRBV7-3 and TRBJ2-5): GAGVSQTPSNKVTEKGKYVELRCDPISGHTALYWYRQSLGQGPEFLIYFQGTGAADDSGLPNDRFFAVRPEGSVSTLKIQRTERGDSAVYLCASSLAYGDNEQYFGPGTRLLVL.

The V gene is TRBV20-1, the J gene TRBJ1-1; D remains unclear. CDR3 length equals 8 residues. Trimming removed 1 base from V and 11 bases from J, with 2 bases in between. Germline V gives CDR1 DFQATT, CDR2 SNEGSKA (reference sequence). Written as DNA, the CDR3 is TGCAGTGCTAGAGGGGCTTTCTTT. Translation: CSARGAFF.

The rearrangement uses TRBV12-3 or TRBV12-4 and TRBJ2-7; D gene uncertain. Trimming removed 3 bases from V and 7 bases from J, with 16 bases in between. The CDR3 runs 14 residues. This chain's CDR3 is CASSFGSNHNEQYF. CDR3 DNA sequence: TGTGCCAGCAGTTTTGGGTCCAACCACAATGAGCAGTACTTC.